This T cell receptor (beta chain) is from a study of a mutant IDH1 vaccine in newly diagnosed glioma. Study-level background: Before enrollment, the patients had been treated with radiotherapy alone, temozolomide alone, or both together. Most of them had received both.

Generated by immunoSEQ multiplex PCR, the TCRdb table keeps only in-frame clones and is missing some. The sample lists some 32,000 clones, about 92% occurring once. The germline V and J ends were trimmed by 0 bases and 5 bases, with 5 bases remaining between them. Germline V CDR1 and CDR2: MGHRA, YSYEKL. The CDR3 totals 13 residues. Time point given: week 47, end of study. In every dose of vaccine, 300 ug of mutant IDH1 20-mer peptide was given alongside topical imiquimod. To note about this clone: Its antigen is as yet unknown.

The clonotype comes from a man aged 35-49 years with glioma. The sequenced sample was PBMCs, obtained from a glioma patient whose treatment included an IDH1 peptide vaccine. The chain has TRBV4-1 and TRBJ1-3; D uncertain. This chain's CDR3 is CASSQDTRNTIYF. CDR3 DNA: TGCGCCAGCAGCCAAGATACCAGAAACACCATATATTTT.